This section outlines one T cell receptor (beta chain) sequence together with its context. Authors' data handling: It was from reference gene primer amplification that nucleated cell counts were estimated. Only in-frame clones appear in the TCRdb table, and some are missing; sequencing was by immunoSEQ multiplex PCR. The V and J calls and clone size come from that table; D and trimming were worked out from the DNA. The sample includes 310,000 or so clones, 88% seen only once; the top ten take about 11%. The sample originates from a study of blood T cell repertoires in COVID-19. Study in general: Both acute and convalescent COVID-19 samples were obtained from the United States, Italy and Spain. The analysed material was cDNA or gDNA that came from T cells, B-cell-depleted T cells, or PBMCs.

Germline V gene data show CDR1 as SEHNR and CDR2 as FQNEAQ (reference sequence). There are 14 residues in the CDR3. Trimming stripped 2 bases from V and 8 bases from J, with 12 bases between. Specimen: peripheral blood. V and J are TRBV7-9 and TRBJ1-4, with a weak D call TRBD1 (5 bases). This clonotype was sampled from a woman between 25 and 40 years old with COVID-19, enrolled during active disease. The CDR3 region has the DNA TGTGCCAGCAGCTTACAAGGGGCTGGGGAAAAACTGTTTTTT. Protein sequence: CASSLQGAGEKLFF.